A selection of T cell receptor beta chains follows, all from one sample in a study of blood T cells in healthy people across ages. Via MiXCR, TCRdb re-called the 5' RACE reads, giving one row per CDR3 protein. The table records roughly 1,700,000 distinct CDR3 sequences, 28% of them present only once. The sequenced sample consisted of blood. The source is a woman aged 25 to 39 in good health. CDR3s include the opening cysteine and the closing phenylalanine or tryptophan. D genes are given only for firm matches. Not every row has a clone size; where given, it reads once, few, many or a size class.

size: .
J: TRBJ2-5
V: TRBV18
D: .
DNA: TGTGCCAGCTCACCGTCATGGACAGTACAAGAGACCCAGTACTTC
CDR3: CASSPSWTVQETQYF

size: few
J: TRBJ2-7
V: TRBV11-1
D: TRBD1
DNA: TGTGCCAGCAGCCCCGTAGGGGGCCCCGCCCACGAGCAGTACTTC
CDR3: CASSPVGGPAHEQYF

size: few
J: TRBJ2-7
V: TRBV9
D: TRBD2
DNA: TGTGCCAGCAGCGTAGGTAACGACCTAGCGGGAGGCCCGGGCGAGCAGTACTTC
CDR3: CASSVGNDLAGGPGEQYF

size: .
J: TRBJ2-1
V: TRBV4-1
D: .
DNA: TGCGCCAGCAGCCAAGGTATAATGGGAGCAACGACGTACAATGAGCAGTTCTTC
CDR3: CASSQGIMGATTYNEQFF

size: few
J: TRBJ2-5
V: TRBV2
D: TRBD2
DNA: TGTGCCAGCAGTCCCCGGACTAGCGGGACTATTGGGACCCAGTACTTC
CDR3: CASSPRTSGTIGTQYF

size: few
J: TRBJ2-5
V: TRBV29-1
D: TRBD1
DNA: TGCAGCGCTGGCCGGCAGGGGGCAGAGACCCAGTACTTC
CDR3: CSAGRQGAETQYF

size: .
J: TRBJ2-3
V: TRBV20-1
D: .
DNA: TGCAGTGCTAGAGCCCCTAGCGTTAGCACAGATACGCAGTATTTT
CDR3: CSARAPSVSTDTQYF

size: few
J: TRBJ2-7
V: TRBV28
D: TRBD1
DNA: TGTGCCAGCAGTGCCTCCGGGACAGGGGAATACGAGCAGTACTTC
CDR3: CASSASGTGEYEQYF

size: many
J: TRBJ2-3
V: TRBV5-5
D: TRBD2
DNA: TGTGCCAGCAGCGCGGTAGCGGGAGATACGCAGTATTTT
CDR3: CASSAVAGDTQYF

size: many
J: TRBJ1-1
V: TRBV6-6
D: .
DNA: TGTGCCAGCAGAAGGACAGTGAACACTGAAGCTTTCTTT
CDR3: CASRRTVNTEAFF

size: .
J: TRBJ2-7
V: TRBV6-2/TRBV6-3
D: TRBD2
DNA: TGTGCCAGCGTAGAAACGCTAGCGGAAGACTACGAGCAGTACTTC
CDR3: CASVETLAEDYEQYF

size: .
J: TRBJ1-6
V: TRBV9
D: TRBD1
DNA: TGTGCCAGCAGCGTAGAGGGCAGGGGGCATAATTCACCCCTCCACTTT
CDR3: CASSVEGRGHNSPLHF

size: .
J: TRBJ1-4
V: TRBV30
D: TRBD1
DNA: TGTGCCTGGAGTCCCCGGACAGGGGGAGGCGAAAAACTGTTTTTT
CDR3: CAWSPRTGGGEKLFF

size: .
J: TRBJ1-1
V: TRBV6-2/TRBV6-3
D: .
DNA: TGTGCCAGCAGGAACGGGGGTTCAGGGAACACTGAAGCTTTCTTT
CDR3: CASRNGGSGNTEAFF

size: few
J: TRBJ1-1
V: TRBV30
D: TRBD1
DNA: TGTGCCCATGGCGGACAGGGGGTGAACACTGAAGCTTTCTTT
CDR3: CAHGGQGVNTEAFF

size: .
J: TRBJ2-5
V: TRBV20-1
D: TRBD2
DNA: TGCAGTGCTAGAGCGGTAGCGGGAGGGTTGGGGGAGACCCAGTACTTC
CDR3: CSARAVAGGLGETQYF

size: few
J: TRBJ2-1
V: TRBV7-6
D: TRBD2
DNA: TGTGCCAGCAGCTTAGGGGCGGGGGGGATCCTCAATGAGCAGTTCTTC
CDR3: CASSLGAGGILNEQFF

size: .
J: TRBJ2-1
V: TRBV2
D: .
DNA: TGTGCCAGCATGAGGGGCAATGAGCAGTTCTTC
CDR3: CASMRGNEQFF

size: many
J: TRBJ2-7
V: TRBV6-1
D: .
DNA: TGTGCCAGCAGTGAGACGCAGGGTTTCGAGCAGTACTTC
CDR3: CASSETQGFEQYF

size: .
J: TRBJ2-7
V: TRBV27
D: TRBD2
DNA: TGTGCCAGCAGGACTAGCGGAAAAGTGGGCGAGCAGTACTTC
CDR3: CASRTSGKVGEQYF

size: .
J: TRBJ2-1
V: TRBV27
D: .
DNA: TGTGCCAGCAGTTATTCCCTTGGGGGTTCCTACGAGCAGTTCTTC
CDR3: CASSYSLGGSYEQFF

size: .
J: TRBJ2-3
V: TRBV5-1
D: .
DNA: TGCGCCAGCAGCTTGGAAACCGGGACAACCAGGGATACGCAGTATTTT
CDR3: CASSLETGTTRDTQYF

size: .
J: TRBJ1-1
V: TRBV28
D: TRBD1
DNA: TGTGCCAGCAGTCCCCTAGACAGGGCGAGAACTGAAGCTTTCTTT
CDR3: CASSPLDRARTEAFF

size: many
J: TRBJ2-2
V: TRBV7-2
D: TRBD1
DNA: TGTGCCAGCAGCCCGGACAGGGTCGGGACCGGGGAGCTGTTTTTT
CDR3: CASSPDRVGTGELFF

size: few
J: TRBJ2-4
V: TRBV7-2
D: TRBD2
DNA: TGTGCCAGCACCCAGAGGGGGGGACTAGCGGGAGGCGGGGCCAAAAACATTCAGTACTTC
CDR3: CASTQRGGLAGGGAKNIQYF